This T cell receptor beta chain was captured in a study of blood T cell repertoires in COVID-19. Study at large: Resolution of symptoms, clearance, or two negative PCRs was present in recovered Cohort 3 donors. Specimens from acute and convalescent COVID-19 originated in the United States, Italy and Spain.

This table comes from immunoSEQ multiplex PCR, and its TCRdb copy is limited to in-frame clones, with some not included. Of hundreds of thousands of clones listed, approximately 90% are singletons. The study drew participants aged roughly 18 to 95 years from around 24 US areas. The junction had 12 bases not matched to a gene; V was cut back by 4 bases and J by 10 bases. Germline V gene lookup returns CDR1 SNHLY and CDR2 FYNNEI. The CDR3 runs 14 residues. The rearrangement joins TRBV2 to TRBJ1-1, with 7 bases matching TRBD1. This sequence originates from a woman in her sixties in a cohort exposed to, infected with or recovered from COVID-19 (not recorded which). Input material: PBMCs or T cells enriched from blood (not recorded which). The CDR3 DNA reads TGTGCCAGCAGTGGGGCTAGGGACAGCCAGCCAGCTTTCTTT. This gives the protein CASSGARDSQPAFF.